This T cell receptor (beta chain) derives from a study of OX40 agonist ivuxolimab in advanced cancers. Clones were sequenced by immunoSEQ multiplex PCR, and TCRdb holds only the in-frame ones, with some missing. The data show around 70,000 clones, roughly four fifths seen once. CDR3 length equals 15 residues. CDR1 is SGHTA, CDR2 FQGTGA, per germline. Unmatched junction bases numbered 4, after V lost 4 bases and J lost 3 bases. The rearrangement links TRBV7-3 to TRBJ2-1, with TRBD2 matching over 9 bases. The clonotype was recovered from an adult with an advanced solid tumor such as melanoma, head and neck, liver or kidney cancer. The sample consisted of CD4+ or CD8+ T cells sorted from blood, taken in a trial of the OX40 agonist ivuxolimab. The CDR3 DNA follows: TGTGCCAGCAGCTGGGGACTAGCTGGCTACAATGAGCAGTTCTTC. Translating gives CASSWGLAGYNEQFF.